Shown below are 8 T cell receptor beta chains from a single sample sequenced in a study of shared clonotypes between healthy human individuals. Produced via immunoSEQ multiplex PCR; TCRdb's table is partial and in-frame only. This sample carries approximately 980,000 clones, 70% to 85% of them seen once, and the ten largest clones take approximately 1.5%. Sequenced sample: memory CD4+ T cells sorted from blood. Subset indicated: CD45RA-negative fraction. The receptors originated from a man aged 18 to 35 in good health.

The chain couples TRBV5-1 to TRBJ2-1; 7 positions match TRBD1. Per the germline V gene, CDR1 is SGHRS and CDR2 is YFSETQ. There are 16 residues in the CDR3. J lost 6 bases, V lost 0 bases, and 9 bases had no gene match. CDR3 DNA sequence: TGCGCCAGCAGCTTGGCTGTTCAACAGGGGAGCAATGAGCAGTTCTTC. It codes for CASSLAVQQGSNEQFF.

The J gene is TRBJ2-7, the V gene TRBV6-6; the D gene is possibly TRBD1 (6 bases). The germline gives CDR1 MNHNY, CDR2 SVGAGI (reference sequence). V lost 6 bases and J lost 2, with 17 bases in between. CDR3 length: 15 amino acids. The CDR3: CASRPGQTSTYEQYF. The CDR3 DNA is TGTGCCAGCAGACCCGGACAGACCAGTACCTACGAGCAGTACTTC.

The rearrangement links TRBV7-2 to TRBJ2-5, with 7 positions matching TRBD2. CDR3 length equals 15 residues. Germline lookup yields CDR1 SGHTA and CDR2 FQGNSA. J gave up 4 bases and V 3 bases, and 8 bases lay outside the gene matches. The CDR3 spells CASSFRLALIETQYF. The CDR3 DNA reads TGTGCCAGCAGCTTCAGACTAGCCCTTATAGAGACCCAGTACTTC.

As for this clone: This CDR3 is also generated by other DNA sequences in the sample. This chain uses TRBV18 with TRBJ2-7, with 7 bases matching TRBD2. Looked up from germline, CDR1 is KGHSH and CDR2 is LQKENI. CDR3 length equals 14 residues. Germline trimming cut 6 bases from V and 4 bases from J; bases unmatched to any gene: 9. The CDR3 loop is CASSVGGGSYEQYF. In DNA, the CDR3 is TGTGCCAGCTCCGTCGGCGGGGGATCTTACGAGCAGTACTTC. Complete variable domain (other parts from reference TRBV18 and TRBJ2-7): NAGVMQNPRHLVRRRGQEARLRCSPMKGHSHVYWYRQLPEEGLKFMVYLQKENIIDESGMPKERFSAEFPKEGPSILRIQQVVRGDSAAYFCASSVGGGSYEQYFGPGTRLTVT.

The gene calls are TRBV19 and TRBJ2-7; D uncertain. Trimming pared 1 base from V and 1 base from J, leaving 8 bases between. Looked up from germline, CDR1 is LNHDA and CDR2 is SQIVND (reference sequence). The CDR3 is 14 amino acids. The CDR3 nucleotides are TGTGCCAGTAGTATAGCTTCCAATTCCTACGAGCAGTACTTC. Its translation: CASSIASNSYEQYF.

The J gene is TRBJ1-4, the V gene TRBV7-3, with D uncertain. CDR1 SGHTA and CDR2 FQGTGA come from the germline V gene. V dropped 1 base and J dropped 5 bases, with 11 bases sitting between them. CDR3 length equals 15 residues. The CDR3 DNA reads TGTGCCAGCAGCTTAAGTGGCGGGATAAATGAAAAACTGTTTTTT. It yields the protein CASSLSGGINEKLFF. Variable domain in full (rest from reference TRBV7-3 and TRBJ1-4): GAGVSQTPSNKVTEKGKYVELRCDPISGHTALYWYRQSLGQGPEFLIYFQGTGAADDSGLPNDRFFAVRPEGSVSTLKIQRTERGDSAVYLCASSLSGGINEKLFFGSGTQLSVL.

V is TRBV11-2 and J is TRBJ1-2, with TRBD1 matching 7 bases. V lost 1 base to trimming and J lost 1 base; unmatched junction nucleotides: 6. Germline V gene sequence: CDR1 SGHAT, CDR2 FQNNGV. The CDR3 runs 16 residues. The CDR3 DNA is TGTGCCAGCAGCTTAGTTCTAGGGGACAGTAACTATGGCTACACCTTC. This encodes CASSLVLGDSNYGYTF.

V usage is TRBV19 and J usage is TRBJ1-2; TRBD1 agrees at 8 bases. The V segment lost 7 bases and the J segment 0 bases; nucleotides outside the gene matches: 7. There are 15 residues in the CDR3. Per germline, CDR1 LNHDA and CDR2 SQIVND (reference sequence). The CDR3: CASTVTGVTNYGYTF. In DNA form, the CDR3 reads TGTGCCAGTACCGTGACAGGGGTAACTAACTATGGCTACACCTTC.